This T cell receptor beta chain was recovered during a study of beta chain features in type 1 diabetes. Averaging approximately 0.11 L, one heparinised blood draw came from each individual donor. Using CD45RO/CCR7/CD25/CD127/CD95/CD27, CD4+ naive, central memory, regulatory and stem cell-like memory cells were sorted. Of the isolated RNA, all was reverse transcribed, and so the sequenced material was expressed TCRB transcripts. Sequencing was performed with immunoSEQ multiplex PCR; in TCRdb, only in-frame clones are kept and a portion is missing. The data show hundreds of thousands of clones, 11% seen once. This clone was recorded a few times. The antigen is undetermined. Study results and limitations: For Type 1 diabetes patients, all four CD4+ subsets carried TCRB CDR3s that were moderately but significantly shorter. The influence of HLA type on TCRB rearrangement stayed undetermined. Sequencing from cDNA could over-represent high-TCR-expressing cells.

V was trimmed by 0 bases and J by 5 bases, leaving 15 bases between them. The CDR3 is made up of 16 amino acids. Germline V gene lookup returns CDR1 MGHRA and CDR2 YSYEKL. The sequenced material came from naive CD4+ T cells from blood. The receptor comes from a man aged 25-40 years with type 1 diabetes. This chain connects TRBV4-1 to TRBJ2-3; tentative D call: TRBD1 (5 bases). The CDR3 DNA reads TGCGCCAGCAGCCAAGATCTGGTCAGGGCGAGAGATACGCAGTATTTT. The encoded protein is CASSQDLVRARDTQYF.